This section outlines one TCR beta chain sequence together with its context. This receptor's antigen is unknown. Within one base of it there is no much larger clone, and no base qualities were kept. This sample also contains other DNA sequences that code for the same CDR3. TCRbeta CDR3 regions were amplified from genomic DNA using the immunoSEQ Assay, a bias-controlled multiplex PCR. As for the authors' bioinformatics: The number of nucleated cells in each sample was estimated by amplification of reference gene primers within the assay. To quantify the absolute abundance of each unique TCRbeta CDR3 rearrangement, sequence reads were collapsed and filtered. For each sample, productive Simpson clonality was calculated as the square root of Simpson's diversity index across productive rearrangements. TCRdb retrieved this table from immuneACCESS and kept in-frame rearrangements only. Not all clones are present; in checked studies, unresolved V genes account for under half, and no reason is known for the remainder. V, J and clone size derive from that table, while D and trimming were established from the DNA sequence. A total of about 230,000 clones appear in this sample, around 80% of them only once. The top ten hold over 1.2% of the sample.

These data are taken from a study of blood T cell repertoires in COVID-19 (dated by TCRdb to 2018 to 2020). About the full investigation: Samples from collaborators originated in the United States, Italy and Spain and spanned both the acute and convalescent phases of COVID-19. The samples were drawn from the first 160 participants of the ongoing ImmuneRACE study and from 1,254 subjects provided by 6 global collaborators. The prospective study material was composed of cDNA or gDNA derived from T cells, B-cell-depleted T cells, or PBMCs. Where available, HLA class I and class II types were taken from metadata supplied by the sample provider and were not determined by assay-based typing. Sample metadata almost always included a de-identified subject ID, COVID-19 status, age in years and sex. The dataset comprised deeply sampled blood TCRbeta repertoires from subjects exposed to, actively infected with, or recovered from COVID-19. A freely available public database, intended as a resource for researchers studying the immune response to SARS-CoV-2, is where the repertoires were released.

Another Seattle source contributed samples from volunteer blood donors who had recovered from COVID-19. Collaborating institutions collected whole blood in K2EDTA tubes following their own protocols. For TCRbeta analysis, collaborators shipped samples in one of three forms: frozen whole blood, isolated PBMCs, or DNA extracted from either of those sample types. Trimming costs V 3 bases and J 4 bases, and their ends lie 13 bases apart. CDR1 and CDR2 are read off the germline V gene as MNHEY and SVGAGI. Including the terminal cysteine and phenylalanine, the CDR3 comprises 15 residues. Only CDR3 DNA is held: 45 bases, read in frame from base 1. Here is what the overall study found, with its caveats: Clinical and demographic metadata were provided uncurated, with the amount varying by source and participant.

Material for sequencing was peripheral blood. In this chain, TRBV6-5 is recombined with TRBJ2-1; perhaps TRBD1 is the D gene, with 9 bases matching. This clonotype was sampled from a woman aged 40 to 50 who had recovered from COVID-19. The nucleotide sequence is TGTGCCAGCAGTTATAGCGGGACAGGGTACAATGAGCAGTTCTTC. It codes for CASSYSGTGYNEQFF.